This T cell receptor beta chain was identified in a study of cytomegalovirus exposure and HLA in healthy donors. Germline values: CDR1 SGHTA, CDR2 FQGNSA. The CDR3 length is 14 residues. Trimming shortened V by 4 bases and J by 4 bases, and 13 bases separated the two germline ends. PCR primers comprised 60 Vbeta and 13 Jbeta primers. Libraries were prepared by immunoSEQ multiplex PCR; TCRdb keeps only in-frame clonotypes and omits some of them. The sample includes 150,000 to 200,000 clones. For this clone: Its antigen remains unknown.

General study points: Researchers reported in a later analysis that a missense DCLRE1C variant was tied to TCR beta V- and J-gene trimming.

Specimen: PBMCs. The source is a woman between 18 and 30 years old in good health and CMV-seropositive. V and J are TRBV7-2 and TRBJ1-2, with unresolved D. CDR3 sequence: CASSSLPSPYGYTF. CDR3 nucleotide sequence: TGTGCCAGCAGCTCCCTACCATCCCCCTATGGCTACACCTTC. Full variable domain (outside the CDR3, taken from reference TRBV7-2 and TRBJ1-2): GAGVSQSPSNKVTEKGKDVELRCDPISGHTALYWYRQSLGQGLEFLIYFQGNSAPDKSGLPSDRFSAERTGGSVSTLTIQRTQQEDSAVYLCASSSLPSPYGYTFGSGTRLTVV.